This TCR beta chain was recovered during a study of T cell responses to AZD1222 COVID-19 vaccine. Study-level results: Repertoire sampling was restricted to post-peak T cell response timepoints. Among AZD1222 vaccinees, only five to seven were seropositive at baseline.

Germline lookup yields CDR1 SGHVS and CDR2 FQNEAQ. The CDR3 is made up of 12 amino acids. The ends were cut back, 3 bases at V and 4 bases at J, with 7 bases in the middle. With respect to this clone: Its antigen is currently unknown.

Only in-frame clones appear in the TCRdb table, and some are missing; sequencing was by immunoSEQ multiplex PCR. The table lists fewer than 100,000 clones, approximately 90% of them singletons. V usage is TRBV7-8 and J usage is TRBJ2-7; D is undetermined. This material consisted of peripheral blood, taken 28 days after the second AZD1222 dose. The clonotype was recovered from an adult who received the AZD1222 COVID-19 vaccine. CDR3 DNA sequence: TGTGCCAGCAGCTTGCAAATATACGAGCAGTACTTC. Its protein is CASSLQIYEQYF.